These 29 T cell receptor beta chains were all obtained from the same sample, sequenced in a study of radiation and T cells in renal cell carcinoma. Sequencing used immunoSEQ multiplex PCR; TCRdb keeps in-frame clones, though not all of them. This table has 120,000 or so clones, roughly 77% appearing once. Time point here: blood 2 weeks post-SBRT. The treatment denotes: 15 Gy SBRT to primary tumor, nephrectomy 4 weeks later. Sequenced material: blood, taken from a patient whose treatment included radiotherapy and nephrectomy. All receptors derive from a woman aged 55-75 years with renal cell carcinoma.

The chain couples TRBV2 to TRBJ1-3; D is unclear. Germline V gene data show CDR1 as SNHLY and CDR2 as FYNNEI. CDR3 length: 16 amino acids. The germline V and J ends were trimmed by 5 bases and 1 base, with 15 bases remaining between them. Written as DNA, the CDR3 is TGTGCCAGCAGTAAGGCAGAGGGAGGGTCTGGAAACACCATATATTTT. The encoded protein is CASSKAEGGSGNTIYF.

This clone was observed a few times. The CDR3 sequence is CASSRGGPLQSPLHF. The CDR3 DNA follows: TGCGCCAGCAGCCGGGGGGGGCCTCTCCAGTCACCCCTCCACTTT. The chain combines TRBV5-1 with TRBJ1-6; possibly TRBD1 for D (6 bases). V shed 4 bases and J shed 10 bases, with 18 bases lying between them. Germline lookup yields CDR1 SGHRS and CDR2 YFSETQ. The CDR3 is 15 amino acids.

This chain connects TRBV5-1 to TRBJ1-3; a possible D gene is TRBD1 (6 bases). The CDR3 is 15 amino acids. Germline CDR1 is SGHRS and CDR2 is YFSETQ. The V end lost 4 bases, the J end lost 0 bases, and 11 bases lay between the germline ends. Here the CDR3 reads CASSPGDISGNTIYF. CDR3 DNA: TGCGCCAGCAGCCCCGGGGACATCTCTGGAAACACCATATATTTT.

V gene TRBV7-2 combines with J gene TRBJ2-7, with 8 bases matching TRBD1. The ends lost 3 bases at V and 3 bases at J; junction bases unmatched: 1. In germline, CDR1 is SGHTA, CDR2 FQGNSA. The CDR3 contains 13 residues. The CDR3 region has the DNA TGTGCCAGCAGCTTCGGGACAGGCTACGAGCAGTACTTC. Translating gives CASSFGTGYEQYF.

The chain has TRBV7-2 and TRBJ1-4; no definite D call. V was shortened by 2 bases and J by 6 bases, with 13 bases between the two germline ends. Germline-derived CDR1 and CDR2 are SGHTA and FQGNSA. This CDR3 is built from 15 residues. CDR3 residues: CASSLSRGWDEKLFF. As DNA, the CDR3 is TGTGCCAGCAGCTTATCGCGGGGATGGGATGAAAAACTGTTTTTT.

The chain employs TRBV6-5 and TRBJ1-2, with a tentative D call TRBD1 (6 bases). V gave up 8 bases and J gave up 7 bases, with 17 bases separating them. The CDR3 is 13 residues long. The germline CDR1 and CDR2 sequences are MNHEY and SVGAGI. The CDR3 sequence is CASGPPGVPGYTF. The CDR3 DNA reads TGTGCCAGCGGCCCTCCAGGGGTCCCTGGCTACACCTTC.

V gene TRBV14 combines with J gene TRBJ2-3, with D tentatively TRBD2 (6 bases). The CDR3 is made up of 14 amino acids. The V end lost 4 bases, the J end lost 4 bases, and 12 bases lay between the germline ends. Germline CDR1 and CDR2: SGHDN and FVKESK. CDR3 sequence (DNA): TGTGCCAGCAGCCTACTAGCTTTGGCAGATACGCAGTATTTT. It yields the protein CASSLLALADTQYF.

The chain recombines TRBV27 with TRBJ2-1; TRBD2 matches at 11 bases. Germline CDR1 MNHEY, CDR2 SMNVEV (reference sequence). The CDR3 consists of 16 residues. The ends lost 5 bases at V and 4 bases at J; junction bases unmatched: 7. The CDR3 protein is CASSPILAGGYNEQFF. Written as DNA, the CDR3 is TGTGCCAGCAGTCCGATCCTAGCGGGGGGTTACAATGAGCAGTTCTTC.

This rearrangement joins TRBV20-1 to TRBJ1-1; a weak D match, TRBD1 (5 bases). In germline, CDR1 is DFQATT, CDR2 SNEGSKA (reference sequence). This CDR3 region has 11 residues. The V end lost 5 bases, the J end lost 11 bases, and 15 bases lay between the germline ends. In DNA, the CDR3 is TGCAGTGCTGGCGGGGCAGGGAAGGCTTTCTTT. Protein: CSAGGAGKAFF.

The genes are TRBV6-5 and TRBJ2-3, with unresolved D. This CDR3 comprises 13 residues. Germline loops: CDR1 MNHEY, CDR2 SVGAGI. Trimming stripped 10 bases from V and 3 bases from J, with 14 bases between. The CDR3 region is CATQIRRTDTQYF. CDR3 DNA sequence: TGTGCCACCCAGATTAGAAGGACAGATACGCAGTATTTT.

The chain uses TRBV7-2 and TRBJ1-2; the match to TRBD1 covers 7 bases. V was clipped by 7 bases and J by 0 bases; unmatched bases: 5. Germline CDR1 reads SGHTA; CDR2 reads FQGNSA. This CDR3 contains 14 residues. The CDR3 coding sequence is TGTGCCAGCATCCCAGACAGGGCTAACTATGGCTACACCTTC. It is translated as CASIPDRANYGYTF. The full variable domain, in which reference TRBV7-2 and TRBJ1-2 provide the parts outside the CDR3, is GAGVSQSPSNKVTEKGKDVELRCDPISGHTALYWYRQSLGQGLEFLIYFQGNSAPDKSGLPSDRFSAERTGGSVSTLTIQRTQQEDSAVYLCASIPDRANYGYTFGSGTRLTVV.

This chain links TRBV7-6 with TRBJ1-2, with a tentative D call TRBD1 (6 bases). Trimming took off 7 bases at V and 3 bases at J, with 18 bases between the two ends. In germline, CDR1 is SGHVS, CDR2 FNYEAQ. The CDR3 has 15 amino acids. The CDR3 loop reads CASKTRGLIDYGYTF. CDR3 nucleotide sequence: TGTGCCAGCAAAACACGGGGGCTCATAGACTATGGCTACACCTTC.

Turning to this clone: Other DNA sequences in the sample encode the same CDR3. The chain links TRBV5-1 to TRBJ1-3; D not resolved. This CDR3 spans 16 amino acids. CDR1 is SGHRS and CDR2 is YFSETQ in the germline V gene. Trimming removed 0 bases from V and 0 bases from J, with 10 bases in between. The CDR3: CASSLDGLSSGNTIYF. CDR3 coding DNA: TGCGCCAGCAGCTTGGATGGGCTGAGCTCTGGAAACACCATATATTTT. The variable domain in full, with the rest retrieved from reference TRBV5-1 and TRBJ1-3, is KAGVTQTPRYLIKTRGQQVTLSCSPISGHRSVSWYQQTPGQGLQFLFEYFSETQRNKGNFPGRFSGRQFSNSRSEMNVSTLELGDSALYLCASSLDGLSSGNTIYFGEGSWLTVV.

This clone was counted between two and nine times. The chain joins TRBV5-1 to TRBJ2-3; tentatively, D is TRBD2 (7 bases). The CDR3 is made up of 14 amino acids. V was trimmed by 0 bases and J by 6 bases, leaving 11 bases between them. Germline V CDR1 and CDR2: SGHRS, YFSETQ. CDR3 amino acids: CASSLVGGQDTQYF. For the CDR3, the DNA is TGCGCCAGCAGCTTGGTGGGGGGGCAGGATACGCAGTATTTT.

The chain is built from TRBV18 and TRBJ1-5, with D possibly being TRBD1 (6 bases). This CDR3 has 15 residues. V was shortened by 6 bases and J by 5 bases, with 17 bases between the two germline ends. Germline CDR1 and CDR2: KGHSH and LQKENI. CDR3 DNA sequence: TGTGCCAGCTCGTACGGGACACCCGGGGATCAGCCCCAGCATTTT. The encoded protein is CASSYGTPGDQPQHF.

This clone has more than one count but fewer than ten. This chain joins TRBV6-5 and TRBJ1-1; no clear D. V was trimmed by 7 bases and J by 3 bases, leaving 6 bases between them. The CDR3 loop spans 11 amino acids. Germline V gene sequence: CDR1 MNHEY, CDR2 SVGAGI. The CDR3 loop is CASITDTEAFF. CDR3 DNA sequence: TGTGCCAGCATCACGGACACTGAAGCTTTCTTT.

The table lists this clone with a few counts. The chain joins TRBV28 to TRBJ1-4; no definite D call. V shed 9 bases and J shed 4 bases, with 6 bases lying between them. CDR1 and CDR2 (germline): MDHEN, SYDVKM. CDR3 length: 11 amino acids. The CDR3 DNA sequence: TGTGCCAGAAACTTTAATGAAAAACTGTTTTTT. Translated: CARNFNEKLFF.

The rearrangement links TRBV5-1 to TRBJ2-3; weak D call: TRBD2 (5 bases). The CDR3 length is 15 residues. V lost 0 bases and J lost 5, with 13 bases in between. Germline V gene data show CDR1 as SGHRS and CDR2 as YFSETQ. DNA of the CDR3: TGCGCCAGCAGCTTGGATATGGGAGCCGGAGATACGCAGTATTTT. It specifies CASSLDMGAGDTQYF.

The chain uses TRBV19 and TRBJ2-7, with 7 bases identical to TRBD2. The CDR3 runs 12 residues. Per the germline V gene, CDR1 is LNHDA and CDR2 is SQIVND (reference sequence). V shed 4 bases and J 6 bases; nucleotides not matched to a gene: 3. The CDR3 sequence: CASSTGGTEQYF. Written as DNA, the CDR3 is TGTGCCAGTAGTACGGGGGGAACCGAGCAGTACTTC.

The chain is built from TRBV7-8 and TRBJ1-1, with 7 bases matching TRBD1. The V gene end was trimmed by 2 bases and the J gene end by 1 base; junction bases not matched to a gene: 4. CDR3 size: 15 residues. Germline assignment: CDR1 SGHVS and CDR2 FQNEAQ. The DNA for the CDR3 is TGTGCCAGCAGCTTAAGGGGGCACAGGAACACTGAAGCTTTCTTT. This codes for CASSLRGHRNTEAFF.

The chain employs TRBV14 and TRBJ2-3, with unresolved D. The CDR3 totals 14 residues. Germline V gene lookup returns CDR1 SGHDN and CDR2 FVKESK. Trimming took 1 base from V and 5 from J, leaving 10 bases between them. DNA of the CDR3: TGTGCCAGCAGCCAAGGCCAAAGGAGAGATACGCAGTATTTT. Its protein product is CASSQGQRRDTQYF. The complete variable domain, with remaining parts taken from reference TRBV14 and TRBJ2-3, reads EAGVTQFPSHSVIEKGQTVTLRCDPISGHDNLYWYRRVMGKEIKFLLHFVKESKQDESGMPNNRFLAERTGGTYSTLKVQPAELEDSGVYFCASSQGQRRDTQYFGPGTRLTVL.

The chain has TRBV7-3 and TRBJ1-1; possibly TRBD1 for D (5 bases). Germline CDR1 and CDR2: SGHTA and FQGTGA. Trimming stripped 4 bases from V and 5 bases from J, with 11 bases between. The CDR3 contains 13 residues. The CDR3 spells CASSSGGETEAFF. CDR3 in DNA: TGTGCCAGCAGCTCTGGGGGTGAAACTGAAGCTTTCTTT.

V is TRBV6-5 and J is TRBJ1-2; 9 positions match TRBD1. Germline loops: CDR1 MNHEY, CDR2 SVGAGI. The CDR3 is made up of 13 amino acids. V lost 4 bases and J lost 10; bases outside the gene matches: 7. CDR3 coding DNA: TGTGCCAGCAGTTCCCGACAGGGGGGGGACTACACCTTC. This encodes CASSSRQGGDYTF.

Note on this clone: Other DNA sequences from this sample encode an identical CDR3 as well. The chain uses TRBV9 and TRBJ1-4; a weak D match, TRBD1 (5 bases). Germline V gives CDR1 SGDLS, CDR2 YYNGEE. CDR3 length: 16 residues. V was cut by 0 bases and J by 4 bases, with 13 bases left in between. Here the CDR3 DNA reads TGTGCCAGCAGCGTAGCGGGGGTCTCATATAATGAAAAACTGTTTTTT. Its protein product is CASSVAGVSYNEKLFF.

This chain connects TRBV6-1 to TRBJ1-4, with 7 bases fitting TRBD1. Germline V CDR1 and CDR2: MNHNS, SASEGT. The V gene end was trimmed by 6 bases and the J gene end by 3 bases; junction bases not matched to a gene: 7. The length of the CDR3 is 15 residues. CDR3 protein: CASSLQGIANEKLFF. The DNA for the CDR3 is TGTGCCAGCAGCTTACAGGGGATTGCTAATGAAAAACTGTTTTTT.

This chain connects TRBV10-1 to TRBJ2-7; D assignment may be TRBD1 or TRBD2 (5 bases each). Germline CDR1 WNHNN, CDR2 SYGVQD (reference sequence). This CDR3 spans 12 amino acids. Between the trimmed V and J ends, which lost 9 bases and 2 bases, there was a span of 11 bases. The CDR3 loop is CASRGETYEQYF. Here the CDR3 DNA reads TGCGCCAGTAGAGGGGAAACCTACGAGCAGTACTTC.

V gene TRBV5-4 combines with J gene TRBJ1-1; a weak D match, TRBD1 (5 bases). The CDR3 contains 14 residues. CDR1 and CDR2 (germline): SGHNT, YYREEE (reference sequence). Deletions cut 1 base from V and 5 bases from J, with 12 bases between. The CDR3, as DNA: TGTGCCAGCAGCTTGTCCGCGGGGCGGACTGAAGCTTTCTTT. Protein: CASSLSAGRTEAFF.

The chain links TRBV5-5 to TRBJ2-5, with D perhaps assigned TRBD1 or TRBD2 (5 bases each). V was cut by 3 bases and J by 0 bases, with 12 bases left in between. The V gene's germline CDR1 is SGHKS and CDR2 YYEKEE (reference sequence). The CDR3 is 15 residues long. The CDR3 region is CASSWWDLNQETQYF. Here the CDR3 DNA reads TGTGCCAGCAGCTGGTGGGACCTCAACCAAGAGACCCAGTACTTC.

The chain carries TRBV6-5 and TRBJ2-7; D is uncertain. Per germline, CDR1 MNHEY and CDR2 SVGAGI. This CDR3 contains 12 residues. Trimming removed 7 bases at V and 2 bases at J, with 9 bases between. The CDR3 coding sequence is TGTGCCAGCAACTCAGGTCCCTACGAGCAGTACTTC. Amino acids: CASNSGPYEQYF.